This T cell receptor (beta chain) is from a study of T cell responses to AZD1222 COVID-19 vaccine. Whole-study results and caveats: Of spike-specific TCRs, nearly half reportedly target regions left unmutated in variants.

Sequenced by immunoSEQ multiplex PCR; TCRdb stores in-frame clones only, minus some. This repertoire shows 150,000 to 200,000 clones, about nine tenths found once; its top ten account for roughly 6%. Of note for this clone: What it binds is not known.

The ends lost 2 bases at V and 7 bases at J; junction bases unmatched: 9. The CDR3 length is 15 residues. The V gene's germline CDR1 is SGHRS and CDR2 YFSETQ. The receptor was isolated from an adult who received the AZD1222 COVID-19 vaccine. The sample was peripheral blood, taken 28 days after the second AZD1222 dose. The chain combines TRBV5-1 with TRBJ2-1, with 7 bases fitting TRBD2. CDR3 in DNA: TGCGCCAGCAGCTTTAATCCCGGGGGAGGGAATGAGCAGTTCTTC. As protein: CASSFNPGGGNEQFF.